The 9 T cell receptor beta chains below all came from one sample that was sequenced in a study of cytomegalovirus exposure and HLA in healthy donors. With 60 Vbeta and 13 Jbeta primers, the PCR was carried out. Using immunoSEQ multiplex PCR, the repertoire was profiled, and TCRdb retains in-frame clones only, with some absent. The data contain roughly 110,000 clones, over 70% of them singletons. Material: PBMCs. The receptors originated from a female donor in good health and CMV-seronegative.

This clone was counted a few times. This sequence joins TRBV7-9 and TRBJ1-1; D is perhaps TRBD1 (5 bases). Trimming removed 2 bases from V and 1 base from J, with 14 bases in between. This CDR3 spans 16 amino acids. The germline V gene encodes CDR1 SEHNR and CDR2 FQNEAQ (reference sequence). The CDR3 nucleotides are TGTGCCAGCAGCTTATCTGGAGGGGTGGGGAACACTGAAGCTTTCTTT. Translating it yields CASSLSGGVGNTEAFF.

The rearrangement links TRBV4-1 to TRBJ1-4; no clear D gene. CDR1 is MGHRA, CDR2 YSYEKL, per germline. CDR3 length: 16 residues. Trimming left V 4 bases short and J 1 base short, with 13 bases between. CDR3 residues: CASSRVEAVTNEKLFF. The CDR3 nucleotides are TGCGCCAGCAGCCGGGTAGAAGCGGTAACTAATGAAAAACTGTTTTTT.

The rearrangement links TRBV27 to TRBJ2-1, with D unclear. The V end lost 10 bases, the J end lost 9 bases, and 19 bases lay between the germline ends. The CDR3 spans 13 residues. In germline, CDR1 is MNHEY, CDR2 SMNVEV (reference sequence). The CDR3 DNA reads TGTGCCACCATAAAGACTGCGGATGGTGAGCAGTTCTTC. Its protein product is CATIKTADGEQFF.

This chain joins TRBV14 and TRBJ2-3; the D gene is possibly TRBD2 (6 bases). The CDR3 is 16 amino acids. Trimming cost V 3 bases and J 6 bases, with 19 bases left between them. The V gene's germline CDR1 is SGHDN and CDR2 FVKESK. This CDR3 reads CASSQSDYLTTDTQYF. The CDR3 coding sequence is TGTGCCAGCAGCCAGTCGGACTACCTAACGACGGATACGCAGTATTTT.

The rearrangement joins TRBV29-1 to TRBJ2-1, with 14 bases matching TRBD2. The germline V gene encodes CDR1 SQVTM and CDR2 ANQGSEA. Trimming cost V 6 bases and J 0 bases; bases outside gene matches: 1. The CDR3 contains 15 residues. CDR3 in DNA: TGCAGCGTCGGGACTAGCGGGAGCTCCTACAATGAGCAGTTCTTC. Encoded protein: CSVGTSGSSYNEQFF.

The chain recombines TRBV29-1 with TRBJ1-3; no clear D gene. Trimming stripped 1 base from V and 1 base from J, with 5 bases between. This CDR3 comprises 13 residues. CDR1 SQVTM and CDR2 ANQGSEA come from the germline V gene. The DNA for the CDR3 is TGCAGCGTTGAAGTCAGTTCTGGAAACACCATATATTTT. Its protein is CSVEVSSGNTIYF.

This clone was counted only a few times. V and J are TRBV21-1 and TRBJ2-1; TRBD2 is the table's D call, not checked against the DNA. TRBV21-1 is annotated as a pseudogene. The CDR3 length is 20 residues. The CDR3 DNA is TGTGCCAGCAGCAAAGTCGAGGGGGCTACTAGCGGGAGTGCCTACAATGAGCAGTTCTTC. This translates into CASSKVEGATSGSAYNEQFF.

This clone was seen a few times. CDR3 DNA sequence: TGCGCCAGCAGCCAAGTTGGACTAACAGCTGGAAACACCATATATTTT. Encoded protein: CASSQVGLTAGNTIYF. This chain uses TRBV4-3 with TRBJ1-3; no reliable D call. Deletions cut 1 base from V and 2 bases from J, with 12 bases between. The CDR3 spans 16 residues. CDR1 and CDR2 from the germline V gene are LGHNA and YSLEER.

J is TRBJ2-2 and V is TRBV10-2; 7 positions match TRBD2. This CDR3 is 15 amino acids long. CDR1 is WSHSY and CDR2 is SAAADI in the germline V gene. V trimming: 3 bases; J trimming: 0 bases; junction bases outside the gene matches: 1. The CDR3 DNA follows: TGCGCCAGCAGTGATCGGGGGGCGAACACCGGGGAGCTGTTTTTT. Amino acid sequence: CASSDRGANTGELFF.